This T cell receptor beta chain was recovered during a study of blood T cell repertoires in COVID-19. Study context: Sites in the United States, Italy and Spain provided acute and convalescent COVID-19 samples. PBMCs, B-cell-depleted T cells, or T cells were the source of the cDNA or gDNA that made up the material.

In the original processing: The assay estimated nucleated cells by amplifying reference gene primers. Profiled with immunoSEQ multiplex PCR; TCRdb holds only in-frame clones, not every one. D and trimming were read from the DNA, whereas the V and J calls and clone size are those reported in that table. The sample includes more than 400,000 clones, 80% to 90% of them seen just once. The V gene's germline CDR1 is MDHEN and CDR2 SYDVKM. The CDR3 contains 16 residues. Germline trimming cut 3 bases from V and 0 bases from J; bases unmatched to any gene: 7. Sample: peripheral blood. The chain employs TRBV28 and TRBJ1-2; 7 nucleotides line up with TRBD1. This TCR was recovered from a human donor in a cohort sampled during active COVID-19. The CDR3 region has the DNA TGTGCCAGCAGTTTCTACAGGGGTGAGGCTAACTATGGCTACACCTTC. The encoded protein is CASSFYRGEANYGYTF.